This is a list of T cell receptor beta chains from one sample in a study of blood T cell repertoires in COVID-19. Assay used: immunoSEQ multiplex PCR; TCRdb lists only in-frame clones, some missing. The data hold roughly 200,000 clones, with around four fifths observed a single time. Material for sequencing was peripheral blood. The receptor set was obtained from a middle-aged man with active or convalescent COVID-19. CDR3s include the opening cysteine and the closing phenylalanine or tryptophan. The order of the fields is D gene, clone size, V gene, J gene, CDR3 DNA, CDR3 protein. D genes are given only for firm matches. Some rows have no size entry. The others give once, few or many, or a class for an expanded clone.

d_gene: -; abundance: -; v_gene: TRBV7-9; j_gene: TRBJ2-4; CDR3nt: TGTGCCAGCAGCTTAGTGGGGGGAGCCAAAAACATTCAGTACTTC; CDR3aa: CASSLVGGAKNIQYF
d_gene: TRBD2; abundance: -; v_gene: TRBV7-2; j_gene: TRBJ2-5; CDR3nt: TGTGCCAGCAGCTCCCGAAGCGGGGATATGGAGACCCAGTACTTC; CDR3aa: CASSSRSGDMETQYF
d_gene: -; abundance: -; v_gene: TRBV18; j_gene: TRBJ2-7; CDR3nt: TGTGCCAGCTCACCAACAAGCGGAGACTACGAGCAGTACTTC; CDR3aa: CASSPTSGDYEQYF
d_gene: TRBD2; abundance: -; v_gene: TRBV29-1; j_gene: TRBJ2-3; CDR3nt: TGCAGCGTTGAAATAAGCGGGAGGACGCAGTATTTT; CDR3aa: CSVEISGRTQYF
d_gene: TRBD2; abundance: -; v_gene: TRBV19; j_gene: TRBJ2-3; CDR3nt: TGTGCCAGTAGTACCACTAGCGGCTTCACAGATACGCAGTATTTT; CDR3aa: CASSTTSGFTDTQYF
d_gene: -; abundance: -; v_gene: TRBV20-1; j_gene: TRBJ1-2; CDR3nt: TGCAGTGCTAGTACAGGCTATGGCTACACCTTC; CDR3aa: CSASTGYGYTF
d_gene: TRBD1; abundance: -; v_gene: TRBV24-1; j_gene: TRBJ2-3; CDR3nt: TGTGCCACCAGTGATCTGGGACAGGGGAGGCCAGATACGCAGTATTTT; CDR3aa: CATSDLGQGRPDTQYF
d_gene: TRBD1; abundance: -; v_gene: TRBV5-1; j_gene: TRBJ2-7; CDR3nt: TGCGCCAGCAGCCCGCGACAGGGTCCTTACGAGCAGTACTTC; CDR3aa: CASSPRQGPYEQYF
d_gene: TRBD1; abundance: -; v_gene: TRBV5-1; j_gene: TRBJ1-1; CDR3nt: TGCGCCAGCAGCCCCCACTGGCCAGGGGGGAACACTGAAGCTTTCTTT; CDR3aa: CASSPHWPGGNTEAFF
d_gene: -; abundance: once; v_gene: TRBV18; j_gene: TRBJ1-4; CDR3nt: TGTGCCAGCTCACCCTACCGTAATGAAAAACTGTTTTTT; CDR3aa: CASSPYRNEKLFF
d_gene: -; abundance: -; v_gene: TRBV28; j_gene: TRBJ1-6; CDR3nt: TGTGCCAGCACTACAGGGTCTTCACCCCTCCACTTT; CDR3aa: CASTTGSSPLHF
d_gene: -; abundance: once; v_gene: TRBV7-9; j_gene: TRBJ1-1; CDR3nt: TGTGCCAGCAGCTTAGCGCGACAAACGGACACTGAAGCTTTCTTT; CDR3aa: CASSLARQTDTEAFF
d_gene: TRBD1; abundance: -; v_gene: TRBV24-1; j_gene: TRBJ2-1; CDR3nt: TGTGCCACCAGTGATGACAGGGTCGGCCCAGCCTCCTACAATGAGCAGTTCTTC; CDR3aa: CATSDDRVGPASYNEQFF
d_gene: -; abundance: -; v_gene: TRBV19; j_gene: TRBJ1-4; CDR3nt: TGTGCCAGTAGTAGAGGGGGTAATGAAAAACTGTTTTTT; CDR3aa: CASSRGGNEKLFF
d_gene: -; abundance: -; v_gene: TRBV7-9; j_gene: TRBJ2-5; CDR3nt: TGTGCCAGCAGCTTAGAAGCGTACCTTCAAGAGACCCAGTACTTC; CDR3aa: CASSLEAYLQETQYF
d_gene: TRBD2; abundance: once; v_gene: TRBV9; j_gene: TRBJ2-3; CDR3nt: TGTGCCAGCAGCGTAGCAGCGGGGGCCGTCACAGATACGCAGTATTTT; CDR3aa: CASSVAAGAVTDTQYF
d_gene: TRBD2; abundance: once; v_gene: TRBV10-3; j_gene: TRBJ2-6; CDR3nt: TGTGCCATCAGTGAGTCATTTGGACTAGCGAATTCAAGCTCTGGGGCCAACGTCCTGACTTTC; CDR3aa: CAISESFGLANSSSGANVLTF
d_gene: TRBD1; abundance: -; v_gene: TRBV18; j_gene: TRBJ1-2; CDR3nt: TGTGCCAGCTCACCTGGGACAGGGGGCCCCTATGGCTACACCTTC; CDR3aa: CASSPGTGGPYGYTF
d_gene: TRBD2; abundance: -; v_gene: TRBV5-1; j_gene: TRBJ2-2; CDR3nt: TGCGCCAGCAGCCCCGGGGGGGCGCAACCCGGGGAGCTGTTTTTT; CDR3aa: CASSPGGAQPGELFF
d_gene: TRBD1; abundance: -; v_gene: TRBV30; j_gene: TRBJ1-5; CDR3nt: TGTGCCTGGAGGTTGACCGGGACAGCCGGCAATCAGCCCCAGCATTTT; CDR3aa: CAWRLTGTAGNQPQHF
d_gene: TRBD1; abundance: -; v_gene: TRBV5-1; j_gene: TRBJ2-3; CDR3nt: TGCGCCAGCAGCTTGGGACAGGGCTCAGATACGCAGTATTTT; CDR3aa: CASSLGQGSDTQYF
d_gene: -; abundance: -; v_gene: TRBV27; j_gene: TRBJ2-3; CDR3nt: TGTGCCAGCAGTTTAAGCGGCTTGGAGTTAGATACGCAGTATTTT; CDR3aa: CASSLSGLELDTQYF
d_gene: TRBD1; abundance: -; v_gene: TRBV11-2; j_gene: TRBJ1-6; CDR3nt: TGTGCCAGCAGCTTAGTTACAGGGGACAATTCACCCCTCCACTTT; CDR3aa: CASSLVTGDNSPLHF
d_gene: TRBD1; abundance: once; v_gene: TRBV6-2/TRBV6-3; j_gene: TRBJ1-6; CDR3nt: TGTGCCAGCATCCCGCAGGGACAGGGGAATTCACCCCTCCACTTT; CDR3aa: CASIPQGQGNSPLHF
d_gene: -; abundance: -; v_gene: TRBV5-1; j_gene: TRBJ1-4; CDR3nt: TGCGCCAGCAGCTTGGGTTCCTCGCAGGGTGCGGAACTGTTTTTT; CDR3aa: CASSLGSSQGAELFF
d_gene: TRBD1; abundance: -; v_gene: TRBV2; j_gene: TRBJ2-4; CDR3nt: TGTGCCAGCATCGGGACAGGGGAAAACATTCAGTACTTC; CDR3aa: CASIGTGENIQYF
d_gene: TRBD1; abundance: -; v_gene: TRBV4-3; j_gene: TRBJ2-3; CDR3nt: TGCGCCAGCAGCGCACGACAGGGGGCGCCCGATACGCAGTATTTT; CDR3aa: CASSARQGAPDTQYF
d_gene: TRBD1; abundance: once; v_gene: TRBV5-5; j_gene: TRBJ1-3; CDR3nt: TGTGCCAGCAGCCCGGACAGGGGGCTAGGAAACACCATATATTTT; CDR3aa: CASSPDRGLGNTIYF
d_gene: -; abundance: -; v_gene: TRBV7-2; j_gene: TRBJ1-6; CDR3nt: TGTGCCAGCACCCCCGGCCGGGGGGCTAAAATTTCACCCCTCCACTTT; CDR3aa: CASTPGRGAKISPLHF
d_gene: -; abundance: -; v_gene: TRBV7-9; j_gene: TRBJ2-2; CDR3nt: TGTGCCAGCGGATTACAGGGTAACACCGGGGAGCTGTTTTTT; CDR3aa: CASGLQGNTGELFF
d_gene: TRBD2; abundance: -; v_gene: TRBV6-5; j_gene: TRBJ2-1; CDR3nt: TGTGCCACGAGCCTAGCGGGAGAGCACAATGAGCAGTTCTTC; CDR3aa: CATSLAGEHNEQFF
d_gene: TRBD1; abundance: -; v_gene: TRBV25-1; j_gene: TRBJ1-1; CDR3nt: TGTGCCAGCAGTGACTGGGACAGGAGGAACACTGAAGCTTTCTTT; CDR3aa: CASSDWDRRNTEAFF
d_gene: TRBD2; abundance: -; v_gene: TRBV30; j_gene: TRBJ2-3; CDR3nt: TGTGCCTGGCGGCGAGCGGGGGGCACAGATACGCAGTATTTT; CDR3aa: CAWRRAGGTDTQYF
d_gene: TRBD2; abundance: medium-sized; v_gene: TRBV5-8; j_gene: TRBJ2-5; CDR3nt: TGTGCCAGCAGCTTGGTCGCGGGAGGAGTAGAGACCCAGTACTTC; CDR3aa: CASSLVAGGVETQYF
d_gene: TRBD2; abundance: -; v_gene: TRBV27; j_gene: TRBJ2-7; CDR3nt: TGTGCCAGCAGTTACCCGCGGGAGACCCACTCCTACGAGCAGTACTTC; CDR3aa: CASSYPRETHSYEQYF
d_gene: -; abundance: -; v_gene: TRBV30; j_gene: TRBJ2-4; CDR3nt: TGTGCCTGGGGGGACTCCTTAGCCAAAAACATTCAGTACTTC; CDR3aa: CAWGDSLAKNIQYF